This T cell receptor (beta chain) is from a study of post-analysis software for immune sequencing data (dated by TCRdb to the mid-2010s). Study-wide context: Disease courses on record covered relapsing-remitting, secondary progressive and progressive-relapsing multiple sclerosis, though some patients had no subtype annotation. A subset of samples was prepared in parallel using single-end sample barcoding, then pooled and co-amplified after Illumina adapter ligation. The patient repertoires were set against under 12 previously published healthy control repertoires from donors whose ages ranged from 6 to 25 years.

Findings and caveats that apply to the study as a whole: When samples were clustered directly using the F measure, samples prepared in the same batch co-clustered strongly, which prompted a batch-effect correction. The multiple sclerosis patient group was slightly younger than the control group. Patients showed significantly higher frequencies than controls for roughly 5 TRBV segments, among them TRBV5-6, TRBV5-1 and TRBV20-1. Multiple sclerosis patients had significantly lower normalized Chao1 diversity than controls, a result that suggests substantial peripheral T-cell clonal expansion.

Library preparation was by PCR. Instrument used: Illumina HiSeq 2500. Unique molecular identifiers were incorporated into TCR beta cDNA libraries to reduce PCR and sequencing biases. Every 1 to 10 million input T cells yielded 500,000 or so cDNA molecules, meaning each molecule approximated one T cell. The patient libraries were prepared and sequenced with the same protocol used for the earlier healthy control dataset. Samples belonging to the same batch were prepared together, multiplexed and sequenced on a shared HiSeq lane. On the study's bioinformatics: MIGEC handled the raw barcoded reads, throwing out single-read molecular identifier groups before consensus assembly and CDR3 extraction. Clonotype tables were post-analysed with VDJtools, normalizing diversity by down-sampling all datasets to the smallest sample size. Repertoire overlap clustering matched CDR3 amino acid but not nucleotide sequences to correct batch-related cross-sample contamination. TCRdb redid the processing of the public reads, applying fastp at Q25 and MiXCR, and retained in-frame beta chains. Every CDR3 protein is listed once, alongside the most common genes and DNA of its rows. None of the V and J calls come from the authors' own analysis; TCRdb made them. The sample table holds 700,000 to 800,000 distinct CDR3 sequences, of which 25% to 30% were seen once. The ten largest clones add up to around 0.55% of the sample.

TCR beta repertoires were profiled from peripheral blood of more than ten young patients with multiple sclerosis to demonstrate the VDJtools post-analysis software. The multiple sclerosis patients were children and adolescents between roughly 6 and 17 years of age. As for this clonotype: Its cognate antigen has yet to be identified. No base quality values were provided; no much bigger clone lies one nucleotide off.

Looking up the germline V gene yields CDR1 MDHEN and CDR2 SYDVKM. The CDR3 numbers 15 residues from cysteine through phenylalanine. Kept here is only the CDR3 DNA, which spans 45 bases and is read in frame from base 1. This clonotype originated in a girl aged 10 to 17 with multiple sclerosis. What was sequenced was blood. Recombination linked TRBV28 to TRBJ2-5, with no D gene named confidently. The better agreement between TRBJ2-7 and the DNA end casts doubt on the J call. The CDR3: CASSSPLGSLAEQYF. The bases are TGTGCCAGCAGTTCTCCTCTGGGTTCTTTAGCCGAGCAGTACTTC.